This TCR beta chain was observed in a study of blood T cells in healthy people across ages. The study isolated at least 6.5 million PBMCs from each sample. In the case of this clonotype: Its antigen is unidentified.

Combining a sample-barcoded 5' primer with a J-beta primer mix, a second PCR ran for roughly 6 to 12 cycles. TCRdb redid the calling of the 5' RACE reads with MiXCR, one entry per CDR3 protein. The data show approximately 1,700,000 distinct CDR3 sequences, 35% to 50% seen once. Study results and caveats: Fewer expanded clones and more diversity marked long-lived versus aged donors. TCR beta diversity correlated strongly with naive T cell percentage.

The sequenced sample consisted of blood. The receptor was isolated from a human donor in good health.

The DNA for the CDR3 is TGTGCCAGCAGCTTTGGGGCGAACGGGGGAAGAAATGAGCAGTTCTTC. It is translated as CASSFGANGGRNEQFF. The rearrangement joins TRBV7-2 to TRBJ2-1; a weak D match, TRBD2 (6 bases). The germline CDR1 and CDR2 sequences are SGHTA and FQGNSA. This CDR3 comprises 16 residues. V was pared by 3 bases and J by 7 bases, with 19 bases between.